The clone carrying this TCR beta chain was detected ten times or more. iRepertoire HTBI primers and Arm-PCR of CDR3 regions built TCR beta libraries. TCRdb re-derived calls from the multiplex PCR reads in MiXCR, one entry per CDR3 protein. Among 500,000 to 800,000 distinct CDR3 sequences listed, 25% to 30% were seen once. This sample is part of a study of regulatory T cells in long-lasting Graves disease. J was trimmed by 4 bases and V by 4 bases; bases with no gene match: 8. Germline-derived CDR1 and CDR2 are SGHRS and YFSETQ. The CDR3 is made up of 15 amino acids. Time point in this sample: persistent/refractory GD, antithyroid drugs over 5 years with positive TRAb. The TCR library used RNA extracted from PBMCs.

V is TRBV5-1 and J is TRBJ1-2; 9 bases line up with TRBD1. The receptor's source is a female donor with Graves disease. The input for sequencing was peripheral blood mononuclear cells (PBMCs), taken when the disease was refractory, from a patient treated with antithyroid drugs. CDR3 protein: CASSPRTGGGYGYTF. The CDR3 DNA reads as TGCGCCAGCAGCCCGAGAACAGGGGGCGGCTATGGCTACACCTTC.